This T cell receptor (beta chain) emerged from a study of cytomegalovirus exposure and HLA in healthy donors. Study summary: Previous work identified 90 million to 130 million unique TCR beta sequences from 200 million or so T cells. Points from the study as a whole: Follow-up analysis found HLA locus-dependent TCR association rates, highest for DRB1 and lowest for HLA-C. Per a later analysis, 15,000 to 20,000 TCR beta sequences showed association with HLA alleles at 0.05 false discovery rate.

J gave up 6 bases and V 2 bases, and 3 bases lay outside the gene matches. CDR1 SGHTA and CDR2 FQGNSA come from the germline V gene. The CDR3 is 13 residues long. As for this clone: No antigen is known for it.

The PCR had 60 Vbeta and 13 Jbeta primers. Source study methods: Roughly 11 million shared chains were among some 75 million unique TCR beta chains counted in a later analysis. Libraries were prepared by immunoSEQ multiplex PCR; TCRdb keeps only in-frame clonotypes and omits some of them. The DNA was the basis for D and trimming; V, J and clone size are from that table. This sample has about 200,000 clones, with around 77% found just once. The sample comprised PBMCs. The source of this sequence is a woman aged 25-40 years in good health and CMV-seronegative. The chain is built from TRBV7-2 and TRBJ1-1; 7 bases match TRBD1. CDR3 bases: TGTGCCAGCAGCTTAAAAGGGGGCCCTGAAGCTTTCTTT. This gives the protein CASSLKGGPEAFF.